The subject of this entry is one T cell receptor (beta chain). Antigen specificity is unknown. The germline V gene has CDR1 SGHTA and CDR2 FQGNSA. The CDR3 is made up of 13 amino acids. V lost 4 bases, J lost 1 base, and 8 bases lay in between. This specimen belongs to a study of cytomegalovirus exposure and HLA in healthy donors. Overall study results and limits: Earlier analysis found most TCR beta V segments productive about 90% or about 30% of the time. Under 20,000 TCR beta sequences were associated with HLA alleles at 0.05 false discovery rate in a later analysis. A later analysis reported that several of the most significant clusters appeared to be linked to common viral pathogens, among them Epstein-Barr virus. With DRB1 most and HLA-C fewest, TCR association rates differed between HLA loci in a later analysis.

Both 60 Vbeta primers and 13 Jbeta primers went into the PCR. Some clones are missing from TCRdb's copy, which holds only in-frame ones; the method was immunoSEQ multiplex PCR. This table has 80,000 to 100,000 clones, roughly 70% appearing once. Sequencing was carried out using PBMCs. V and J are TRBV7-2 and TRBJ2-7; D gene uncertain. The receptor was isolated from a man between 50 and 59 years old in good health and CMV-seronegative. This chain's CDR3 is CASSSRESYEQYF. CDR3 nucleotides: TGTGCCAGCAGCTCAAGAGAATCCTACGAGCAGTACTTC.